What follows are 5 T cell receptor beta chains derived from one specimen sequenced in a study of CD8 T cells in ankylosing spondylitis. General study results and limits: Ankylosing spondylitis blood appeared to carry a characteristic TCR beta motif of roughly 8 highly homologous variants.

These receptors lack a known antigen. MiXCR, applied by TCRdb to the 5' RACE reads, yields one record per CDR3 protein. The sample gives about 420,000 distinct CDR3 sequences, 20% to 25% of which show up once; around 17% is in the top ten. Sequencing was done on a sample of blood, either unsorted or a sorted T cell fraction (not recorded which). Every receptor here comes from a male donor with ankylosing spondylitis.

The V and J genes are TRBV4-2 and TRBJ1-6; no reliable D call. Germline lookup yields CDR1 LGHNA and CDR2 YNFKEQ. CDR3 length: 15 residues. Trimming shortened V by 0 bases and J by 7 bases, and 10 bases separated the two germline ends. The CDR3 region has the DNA TGTGCCAGCAGCCAAGACCAACTGAACAATTCACCCCTCCACTTT. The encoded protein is CASSQDQLNNSPLHF.

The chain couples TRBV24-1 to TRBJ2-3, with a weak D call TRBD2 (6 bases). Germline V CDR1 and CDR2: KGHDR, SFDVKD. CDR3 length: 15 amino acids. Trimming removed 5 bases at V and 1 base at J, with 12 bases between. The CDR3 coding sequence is TGTGCCACCAGTGCCGTCGCTAGCGGCACAGATACGCAGTATTTT. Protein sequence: CATSAVASGTDTQYF.

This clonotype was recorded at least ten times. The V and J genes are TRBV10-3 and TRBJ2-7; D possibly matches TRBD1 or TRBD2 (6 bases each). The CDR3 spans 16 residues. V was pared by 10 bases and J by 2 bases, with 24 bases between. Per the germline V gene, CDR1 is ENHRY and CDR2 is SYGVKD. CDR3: CATTGAPGADPYEQYF. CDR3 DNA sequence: TGTGCCACCACCGGGGCCCCGGGGGCAGACCCCTACGAGCAGTACTTC.

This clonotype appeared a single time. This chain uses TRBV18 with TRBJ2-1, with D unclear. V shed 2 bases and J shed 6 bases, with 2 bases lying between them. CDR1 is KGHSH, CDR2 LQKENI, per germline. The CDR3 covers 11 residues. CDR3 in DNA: TGTGCCAGCTCACCAACCAATGAGCAGTTCTTC. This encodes CASSPTNEQFF. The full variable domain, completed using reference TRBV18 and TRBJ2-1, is NAGVMQNPRHLVRRRGQEARLRCSPMKGHSHVYWYRQLPEEGLKFMVYLQKENIIDESGMPKERFSAEFPKEGPSILRIQQVVRGDSAAYFCASSPTNEQFFGPGTRLTVL.

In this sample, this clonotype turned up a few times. CDR3 region: CASSNLETGRGYTGELFF. CDR3 sequence (DNA): TGTGCCAGCAGTAATCTCGAAACGGGACGAGGATACACCGGGGAGCTGTTTTTT. The chain links TRBV2 to TRBJ2-2; D possibly uses TRBD1 or TRBD2 (5 bases each). The germline V gene encodes CDR1 SNHLY and CDR2 FYNNEI. The V gene lost 5 bases and the J gene lost 3 bases, with 22 bases spanning the gap. The CDR3 contains 18 residues.